A single T cell receptor beta chain is shown here with its context. These data are taken from a study of T cell changes during pregnancy in multiple sclerosis. Libraries were prepared by immunoSEQ multiplex PCR; TCRdb keeps only in-frame clonotypes and omits some of them. The top ten hold 0.5% to 0.85% of the sample, which has some 38,000 clones, around 90% seen once. Material: CD4+ T cells from peripheral blood mononuclear cells, obtained in the second trimester of pregnancy. The receptor was derived from a female donor in good health, enrolled as a control in a pregnancy study.

The chain's CDR3 is CAWSVLRETQYF. The DNA for the CDR3 is TGTGCCTGGAGTGTACTGAGGGAGACCCAGTACTTC. The J gene is TRBJ2-5, the V gene TRBV30; the D is unclear. V dropped 0 bases and J dropped 5 bases, with 7 bases sitting between them. CDR3 length equals 12 residues. The germline V gene has CDR1 GTSNPN and CDR2 SVGIG (reference sequence).